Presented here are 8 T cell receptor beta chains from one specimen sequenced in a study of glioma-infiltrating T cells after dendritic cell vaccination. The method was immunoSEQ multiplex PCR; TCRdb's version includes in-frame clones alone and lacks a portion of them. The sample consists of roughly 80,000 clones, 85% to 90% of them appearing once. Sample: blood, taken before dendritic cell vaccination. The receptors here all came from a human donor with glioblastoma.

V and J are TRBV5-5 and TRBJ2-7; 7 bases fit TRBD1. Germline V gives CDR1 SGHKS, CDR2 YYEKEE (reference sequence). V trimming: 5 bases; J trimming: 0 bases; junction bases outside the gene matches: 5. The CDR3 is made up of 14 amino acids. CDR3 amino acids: CASRLAGGSYEQYF. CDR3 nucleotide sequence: TGTGCCAGCAGACTGGCAGGGGGCTCCTACGAGCAGTACTTC.

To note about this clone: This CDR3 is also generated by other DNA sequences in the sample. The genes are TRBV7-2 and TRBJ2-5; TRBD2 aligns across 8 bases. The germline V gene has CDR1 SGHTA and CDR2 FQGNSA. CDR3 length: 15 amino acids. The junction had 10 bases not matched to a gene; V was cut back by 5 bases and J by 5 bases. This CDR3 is CASSLTGGPFETQYF. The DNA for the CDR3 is TGTGCCAGCAGCCTCACGGGGGGGCCGTTCGAGACCCAGTACTTC.

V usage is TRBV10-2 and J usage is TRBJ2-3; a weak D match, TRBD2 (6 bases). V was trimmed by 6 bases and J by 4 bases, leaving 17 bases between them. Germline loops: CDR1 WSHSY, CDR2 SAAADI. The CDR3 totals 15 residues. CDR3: CASRPRDSAPDTQYF. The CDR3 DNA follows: TGCGCCAGCAGGCCTCGGGACTCAGCCCCAGATACGCAGTATTTT.

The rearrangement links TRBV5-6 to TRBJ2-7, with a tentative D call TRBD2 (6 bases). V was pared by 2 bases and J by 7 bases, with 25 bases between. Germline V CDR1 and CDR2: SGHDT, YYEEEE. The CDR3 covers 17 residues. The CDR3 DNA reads TGTGCCAGCAGCTTAGTACGTTGGGGACGGGAGTCGGGGGAGCAGTACTTC. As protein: CASSLVRWGRESGEQYF.

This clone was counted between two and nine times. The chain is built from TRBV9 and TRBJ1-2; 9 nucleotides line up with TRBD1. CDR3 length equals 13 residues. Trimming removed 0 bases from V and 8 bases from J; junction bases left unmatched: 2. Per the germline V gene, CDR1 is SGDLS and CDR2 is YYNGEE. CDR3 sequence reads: CASSVGGQGGYTF. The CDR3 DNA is TGTGCCAGCAGCGTAGGGGGACAGGGCGGCTACACCTTC. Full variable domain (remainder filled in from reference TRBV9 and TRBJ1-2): DSGVTQTPKHLITATGQRVTLRCSPRSGDLSVYWYQQSLDQGLQFLIQYYNGEERAKGNILERFSAQQFPDLHSELNLSSLELGDSALYFCASSVGGQGGYTFGSGTRLTVV.

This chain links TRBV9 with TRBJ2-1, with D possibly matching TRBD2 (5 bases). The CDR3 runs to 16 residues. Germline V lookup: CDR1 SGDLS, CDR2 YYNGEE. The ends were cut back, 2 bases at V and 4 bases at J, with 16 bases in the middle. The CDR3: CASSVLASGKYNEQFF. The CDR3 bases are TGTGCCAGCAGCGTCCTGGCGTCGGGGAAATACAATGAGCAGTTCTTC.

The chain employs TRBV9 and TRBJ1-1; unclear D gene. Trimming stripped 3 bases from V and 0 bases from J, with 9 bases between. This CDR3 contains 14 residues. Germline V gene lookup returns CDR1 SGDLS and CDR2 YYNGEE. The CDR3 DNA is TGTGCCAGCAGCGCGGACTTTCTGAACACTGAAGCTTTCTTT. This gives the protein CASSADFLNTEAFF.

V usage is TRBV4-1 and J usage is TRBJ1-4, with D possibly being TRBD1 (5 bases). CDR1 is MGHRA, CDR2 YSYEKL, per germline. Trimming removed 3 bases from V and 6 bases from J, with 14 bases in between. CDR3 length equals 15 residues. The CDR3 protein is CASSQQGIGDEKLFF. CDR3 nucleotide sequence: TGCGCCAGCAGCCAGCAGGGTATTGGGGATGAAAAACTGTTTTTT.